The TCR beta chain under discussion was sequenced for a study of blood T cell repertoires in COVID-19. CDR3 length: 14 amino acids. The germline V and J ends were trimmed by 0 bases and 3 bases, with 10 bases remaining between them. CDR1 is SGHRS and CDR2 is YFSETQ in the germline V gene. Those who participated ranged in age from about 18 to 89 years and resided in about two dozen US areas. Before being deemed recovered, Cohort 3 donors had two negative PCRs, clearance, or symptom resolution. Per the original data handling: The assay estimated nucleated cells by amplifying reference gene primers. Sequencing used immunoSEQ multiplex PCR; TCRdb keeps in-frame clones, though not all of them. V, J and clone size reflect that table, while D and trimming were determined from the DNA. This table has 15,000 to 20,000 clones, approximately 88% appearing once.

The sample consisted of PBMCs or T cells enriched from blood (not recorded which). This TCR derives from a woman aged 25 to 39 who had recovered from COVID-19. The chain carries TRBV5-1 and TRBJ2-7; D perhaps matches TRBD1 (6 bases). The CDR3 bases are TGCGCCAGCAGCTTGGAGGACAGTGACTACGAGCAGTACTTC. Translation: CASSLEDSDYEQYF.